Below, 27 T cell receptor beta chains from the same sample are listed, as sequenced in a study of T cell responses to AZD1222 COVID-19 vaccine. Clones were read by immunoSEQ multiplex PCR, and TCRdb kept only the in-frame ones, dropping some. The sample includes some 140,000 clones, roughly 85% seen only once; the top ten take roughly 8.7%. Sequencing used peripheral blood, obtained 28 days after the second dose of the MenACWY control vaccine. The receptors derive from an adult who received the MenACWY meningococcal vaccine as a control.

The chain combines TRBV28 with TRBJ1-2; 8 bases are a match to TRBD1. Trimming took 7 bases from V and 4 from J; bases not matched to a gene: 20. The CDR3 totals 18 residues. Germline V gene lookup returns CDR1 MDHEN and CDR2 SYDVKM. CDR3: CASTTPAGGYNSGYGYTF. The CDR3 DNA is TGTGCCAGCACTACACCGGCAGGGGGCTACAATTCGGGCTATGGCTACACCTTC.

The genes are TRBV7-9 and TRBJ1-1; D is uncertain. Trimming pared 8 bases from V and 0 bases from J, leaving 7 bases between. The CDR3 covers 12 residues. Germline V CDR1 and CDR2: SEHNR, FQNEAQ (reference sequence). The CDR3 here is CASFRVNTEAFF. The CDR3 DNA reads as TGTGCCAGCTTTCGGGTGAACACTGAAGCTTTCTTT.

This chain connects TRBV11-3 to TRBJ2-1; maybe TRBD2 (6 bases). Germline lookup yields CDR1 SGHNT and CDR2 YENEEA. The CDR3 covers 15 residues. V dropped 5 bases and J dropped 4 bases, with 15 bases sitting between them. DNA of the CDR3: TGTGCCAGCAGCCGCCCCGGGACTTTATACAATGAGCAGTTCTTC. This sequence encodes CASSRPGTLYNEQFF.

This clone was observed once. This chain links TRBV18 with TRBJ2-2; D tentatively reads TRBD1 or TRBD2 (7 bases each). CDR1 is KGHSH and CDR2 is LQKENI in the germline V gene. CDR3 length: 16 residues. The ends were cut back, 4 bases at V and 3 bases at J, with 15 bases in the middle. The CDR3 is CASSRLQGRDTGELFF. The CDR3 bases are TGTGCCAGCTCACGTCTACAGGGGAGGGACACCGGGGAGCTGTTTTTT.

The V call is TRBV19, the J call TRBJ1-2, with D unclear. Germline V gives CDR1 LNHDA, CDR2 SQIVND (reference sequence). V was clipped by 10 bases and J by 0 bases, with 12 bases between them. The CDR3 is 13 residues long. Here the CDR3 reads CATVYGPNYGYTF. Written as DNA, the CDR3 is TGTGCCACCGTGTACGGCCCTAACTATGGCTACACCTTC.

This clone showed up just a few times. The chain combines TRBV11-3 with TRBJ2-2; D is unclear. V lost 0 bases and J 5 bases, leaving 7 bases between the germline ends. Germline values: CDR1 SGHNT, CDR2 YENEEA. This CDR3 spans 14 amino acids. The DNA of the CDR3 is TGTGCCAGCAGCTTAGAGGCTAGTACCGGGGAGCTGTTTTTT. Residues: CASSLEASTGELFF.

CDR3 region: CASSTVTGGAGTGELFF. CDR3 nucleotide sequence: TGCGCCAGCAGCACTGTCACAGGGGGCGCGGGCACCGGGGAGCTGTTTTTT. V usage is TRBV5-1 and J usage is TRBJ2-2, with 9 bases aligning to TRBD1. This CDR3 is 17 amino acids long. Trimming cost V 4 bases and J 4 bases; bases outside gene matches: 11. Germline values: CDR1 SGHRS, CDR2 YFSETQ. The full variable domain, its missing parts supplied by reference TRBV5-1 and TRBJ2-2, is KAGVTQTPRYLIKTRGQQVTLSCSPISGHRSVSWYQQTPGQGLQFLFEYFSETQRNKGNFPGRFSGRQFSNSRSEMNVSTLELGDSALYLCASSTVTGGAGTGELFFGEGSRLTVL.

The chain employs TRBV27 and TRBJ2-2; TRBD2 aligns across 7 bases. The germline CDR1 and CDR2 sequences are MNHEY and SMNVEV (reference sequence). V was clipped by 3 bases and J by 2 bases; unmatched bases: 3. The CDR3 runs 15 residues. The DNA of the CDR3 is TGTGCCAGCAGTTTGGTGACTAGCAACACCGGGGAGCTGTTTTTT. It specifies CASSLVTSNTGELFF.

This clone was counted only a few times. The chain combines TRBV7-2 with TRBJ1-2, with D possibly being TRBD1 (5 bases). Deletions cut 5 bases from V and 7 bases from J, with 14 bases between. Germline V gene data show CDR1 as SGHTA and CDR2 as FQGNSA. The CDR3 totals 13 residues. CDR3 DNA sequence: TGTGCCAGCAGCGCCTCTTCAGGGCTTGGCTACACCTTC. This gives the protein CASSASSGLGYTF.

This clone was counted only a few times. J is TRBJ1-1 and V is TRBV27, with TRBD1 as a possible D gene (5 bases). The CDR3 contains 14 residues. Germline CDR1 MNHEY, CDR2 SMNVEV (reference sequence). V lost 8 bases and J lost 1, with 14 bases in between. The CDR3 DNA is TGTGCCAGCTGGCTCCCTGGGGCGAACACTGAAGCTTTCTTT. Protein product: CASWLPGANTEAFF.

Ten or more counts support this clone. The chain is built from TRBV6-2 or TRBV6-3 and TRBJ1-2; D gene uncertain. Germline CDR1 reads MNHEY; CDR2 reads SVGEGT. The CDR3 totals 12 residues. V gave up 7 bases and J gave up 3 bases, with 9 bases separating them. The CDR3 region has the DNA TGTGCCAGCACCTACTCCGACTATGGCTACACCTTC. Protein product: CASTYSDYGYTF.

This rearrangement joins TRBV5-1 to TRBJ2-2; D is uncertain. CDR3 length: 13 amino acids. Germline CDR1 is SGHRS and CDR2 is YFSETQ. V was cut by 4 bases and J by 2 bases, with 6 bases left in between. The CDR3 loop reads CASSVRNTGELFF. The CDR3 nucleotides are TGCGCCAGCAGCGTCCGAAACACCGGGGAGCTGTTTTTT. Full variable domain (rest looked up from reference TRBV5-1 and TRBJ2-2): KAGVTQTPRYLIKTRGQQVTLSCSPISGHRSVSWYQQTPGQGLQFLFEYFSETQRNKGNFPGRFSGRQFSNSRSEMNVSTLELGDSALYLCASSVRNTGELFFGEGSRLTVL.

As DNA, the CDR3 is TGTGCCAGCAGCTTGCGGAACTCTGGAAACACCATATATTTT. Translation gives CASSLRNSGNTIYF. This chain links TRBV5-6 with TRBJ1-3; no definite D call. The germline V gene encodes CDR1 SGHDT and CDR2 YYEEEE. This CDR3 has 14 residues. The V and J ends lost 1 base and 0 bases respectively, with 5 bases between them.

V is TRBV4-3 and J is TRBJ1-4; D is uncertain. Trimming shortened V by 0 bases and J by 0 bases, and 11 bases separated the two germline ends. CDR1 and CDR2 from the germline V gene are LGHNA and YSLEER. The CDR3 has 17 amino acids. The CDR3: CASSQDPPGATNEKLFF. The CDR3 DNA reads as TGCGCCAGCAGCCAAGACCCCCCGGGAGCAACTAATGAAAAACTGTTTTTT.

The gene calls are TRBV10-1 and TRBJ2-3; TRBD2 agrees at 7 bases. CDR3 length: 16 residues. Germline CDR1 reads WNHNN; CDR2 reads SYGVQD (reference sequence). V lost 6 bases to trimming and J lost 5 bases; unmatched junction nucleotides: 14. CDR3 sequence (DNA): TGCGCCAGCAGCAAGACTAGCACCCGTGCGGAAGATACGCAGTATTTT. It specifies CASSKTSTRAEDTQYF.

This CDR3 is CASSLEGRWGGRSTNEKLFF. The CDR3 DNA reads TGTGCCAGCAGCTTAGAGGGCCGCTGGGGGGGCCGTTCAACTAATGAAAAACTGTTTTTT. The genes are TRBV11-3 and TRBJ1-4; the D gene is possibly TRBD1 (6 bases). V was clipped by 0 bases and J by 0 bases, with 20 bases between them. Germline V gives CDR1 SGHNT, CDR2 YENEEA. The CDR3 is 20 residues long.

This chain links TRBV5-1 with TRBJ1-4, with D possibly being TRBD1 (6 bases). Trimming cost V 4 bases and J 6 bases, with 16 bases left between them. Germline lookup yields CDR1 SGHRS and CDR2 YFSETQ. CDR3 length: 15 amino acids. The CDR3 DNA sequence: TGCGCCAGCAGCCGCTTGGGGGCTAGGGATGAAAAACTGTTTTTT. It yields the protein CASSRLGARDEKLFF.

The V gene is TRBV27, the J gene TRBJ2-3, with 8 bases identical to TRBD2. Germline V gene lookup returns CDR1 MNHEY and CDR2 SMNVEV (reference sequence). V was clipped by 5 bases and J by 4 bases; unmatched bases: 8. CDR3 size: 15 residues. The CDR3 DNA follows: TGTGCCAGCAGTCCGGGGCGCGGGAGGTCAGATACGCAGTATTTT. As protein: CASSPGRGRSDTQYF.

The gene calls are TRBV10-3 and TRBJ2-7; D gene uncertain. V lost 10 bases to trimming and J lost 2 bases, with 15 bases between them. Germline-derived CDR1 and CDR2 are ENHRY and SYGVKD. The CDR3 has 13 residues. The CDR3 DNA follows: TGTGCCACCCGCACAACTGGTGCCTACGAGCAGTACTTC. Protein product: CATRTTGAYEQYF.

The rearrangement joins TRBV7-9 to TRBJ2-5; D could derive from TRBD1 or TRBD2 (5 bases each). The germline V gene encodes CDR1 SEHNR and CDR2 FQNEAQ (reference sequence). Trimming left V 7 bases short and J 7 bases short, with 16 bases between. This CDR3 spans 13 amino acids. The CDR3: CASTGTLGGTQYF. The CDR3 DNA is TGTGCCAGCACCGGGACCTTAGGAGGGACCCAGTACTTC.

This clone was counted a few times. The genes are TRBV6-2 or TRBV6-3 and TRBJ1-2; D ambiguous. Trimming took off 5 bases at V and 4 bases at J, with 17 bases between the two ends. Germline-derived CDR1 and CDR2 are MNHEY and SVGEGT. This CDR3 contains 15 residues. The CDR3 DNA sequence: TGTGCCAGCAGTCTATCGACGGCGCTGGGCTATGGCTACACCTTC. This encodes CASSLSTALGYGYTF.

This chain connects TRBV6-1 to TRBJ2-6, with D uncertain. Germline values: CDR1 MNHNS, CDR2 SASEGT. Trimming pared 2 bases from V and 2 bases from J, leaving 7 bases between. The CDR3 length is 15 residues. CDR3 protein: CASSELGPGANVLTF. In DNA form, the CDR3 reads TGTGCCAGCAGTGAATTAGGGCCTGGGGCCAACGTCCTGACTTTC.

This sequence joins TRBV27 and TRBJ1-6; tentative D call: TRBD1 (6 bases). The V gene's germline CDR1 is MNHEY and CDR2 SMNVEV (reference sequence). The CDR3 is 15 amino acids. V shed 0 bases and J shed 7 bases, with 10 bases lying between them. The chain's CDR3 is CASSLSGTFNSPLHF. The DNA for the CDR3 is TGTGCCAGCAGTTTATCGGGGACATTCAATTCACCCCTCCACTTT.

The chain has TRBV6-1 and TRBJ2-7; D is perhaps TRBD2 (5 bases). There are 14 residues in the CDR3. V lost 0 bases, J lost 3 bases, and 9 bases lay in between. Germline CDR1 and CDR2: MNHNS and SASEGT. The CDR3 DNA reads TGTGCCAGCAGTGAAGCTGCTAGCATCTACGAGCAGTACGTC. This translates into CASSEAASIYEQYV.

J is TRBJ1-5 and V is TRBV2; weak D call: TRBD1 (5 bases). In germline, CDR1 is SNHLY, CDR2 FYNNEI. This CDR3 comprises 15 residues. Trimming removed 3 bases at V and 7 bases at J, with 16 bases between. The CDR3 DNA is TGTGCCAGCAGTGATTTAGGGGAAAGGAGGCAGCCCCAGCATTTT. Encoded protein: CASSDLGERRQPQHF.

V is TRBV5-4 and J is TRBJ1-1; no clear D gene. This CDR3 contains 14 residues. With 4 bases removed from V and 1 base from J, the gap between germline ends came to 11 bases. The V gene's germline CDR1 is SGHNT and CDR2 YYREEE (reference sequence). In DNA, the CDR3 is TGTGCCAGCAGCATGGTCCTTGGGAACACTGAAGCTTTCTTT. Its translation is CASSMVLGNTEAFF.

The chain is built from TRBV5-1 and TRBJ2-1, with 10 nucleotides matching TRBD2. The CDR3 length is 17 residues. V dropped 0 bases and J dropped 0; count of bases not matched to a gene: 3. CDR1 is SGHRS, CDR2 YFSETQ, per germline. The CDR3 loop is CASSLGASGSSYNEQFF. The CDR3 nucleotides are TGCGCCAGCAGCTTGGGGGCTAGCGGGAGCTCCTACAATGAGCAGTTCTTC.